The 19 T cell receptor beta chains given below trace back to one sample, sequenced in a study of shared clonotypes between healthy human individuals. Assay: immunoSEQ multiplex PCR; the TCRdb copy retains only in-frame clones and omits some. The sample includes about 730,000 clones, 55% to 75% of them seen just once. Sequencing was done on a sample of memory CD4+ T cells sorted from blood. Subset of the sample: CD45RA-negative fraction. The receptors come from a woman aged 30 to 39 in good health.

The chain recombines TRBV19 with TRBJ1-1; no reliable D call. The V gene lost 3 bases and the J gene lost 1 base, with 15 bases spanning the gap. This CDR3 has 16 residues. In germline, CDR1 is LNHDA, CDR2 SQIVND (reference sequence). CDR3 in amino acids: CASSITTAVWNTEAFF. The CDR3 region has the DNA TGTGCCAGTAGTATCACCACGGCCGTCTGGAACACTGAAGCTTTCTTT.

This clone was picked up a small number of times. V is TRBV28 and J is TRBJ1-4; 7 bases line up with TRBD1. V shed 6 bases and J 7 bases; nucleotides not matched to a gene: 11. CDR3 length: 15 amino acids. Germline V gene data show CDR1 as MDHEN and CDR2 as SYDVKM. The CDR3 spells CASSWSRGYSEKLFF. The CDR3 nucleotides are TGTGCCAGCAGCTGGTCCAGGGGGTACTCTGAAAAACTGTTTTTT.

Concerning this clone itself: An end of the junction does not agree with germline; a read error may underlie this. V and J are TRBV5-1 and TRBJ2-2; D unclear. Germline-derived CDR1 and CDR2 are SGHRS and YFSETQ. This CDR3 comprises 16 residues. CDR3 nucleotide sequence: TGCGCCAGCAGCTTGCAAGACACTGCGAACACCGAGGAGCTGTTTTTT. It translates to CASSLQDTANTEELFF.

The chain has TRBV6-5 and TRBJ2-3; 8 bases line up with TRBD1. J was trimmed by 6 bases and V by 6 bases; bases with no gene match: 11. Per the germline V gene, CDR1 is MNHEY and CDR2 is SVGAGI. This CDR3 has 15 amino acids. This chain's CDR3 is CASSTQGEDGDTQYF. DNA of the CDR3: TGTGCCAGCAGCACACAGGGGGAGGACGGGGATACGCAGTATTTT.

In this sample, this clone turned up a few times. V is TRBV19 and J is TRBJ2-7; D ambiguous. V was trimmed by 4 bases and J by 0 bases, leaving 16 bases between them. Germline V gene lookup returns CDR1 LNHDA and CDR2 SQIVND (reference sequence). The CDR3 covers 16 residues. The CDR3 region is CASSNPGRGSSYEQYF. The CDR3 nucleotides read TGTGCCAGTAGTAACCCCGGCCGTGGGTCCTCCTACGAGCAGTACTTC.

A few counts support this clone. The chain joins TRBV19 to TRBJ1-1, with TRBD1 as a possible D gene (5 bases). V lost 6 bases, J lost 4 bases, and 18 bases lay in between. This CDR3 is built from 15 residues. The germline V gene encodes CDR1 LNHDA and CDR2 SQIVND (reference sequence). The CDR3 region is CASRTRRDAGTEAFF. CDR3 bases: TGTGCCAGTAGGACTCGTCGGGACGCCGGCACTGAAGCTTTCTTT.

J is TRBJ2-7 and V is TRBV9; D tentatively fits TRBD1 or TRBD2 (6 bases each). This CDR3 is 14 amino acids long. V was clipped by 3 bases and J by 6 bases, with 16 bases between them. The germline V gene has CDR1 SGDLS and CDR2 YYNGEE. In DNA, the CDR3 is TGTGCCAGCAGCGGTGTCGGGGGCGTGGGCGAGCAGTACTTC. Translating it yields CASSGVGGVGEQYF.

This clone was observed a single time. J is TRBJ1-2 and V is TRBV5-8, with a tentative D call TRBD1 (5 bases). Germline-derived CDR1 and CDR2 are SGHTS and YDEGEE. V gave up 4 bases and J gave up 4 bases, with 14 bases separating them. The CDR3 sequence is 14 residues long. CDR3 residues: CASSAGRTFYGYTF. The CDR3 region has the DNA TGTGCCAGCAGCGCGGGACGGACTTTCTATGGCTACACCTTC.

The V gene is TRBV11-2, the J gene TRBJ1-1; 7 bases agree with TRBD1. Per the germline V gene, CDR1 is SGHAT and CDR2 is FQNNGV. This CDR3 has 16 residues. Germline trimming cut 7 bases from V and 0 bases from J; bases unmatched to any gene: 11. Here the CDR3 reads CASNKGGRGMNTEAFF. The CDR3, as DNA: TGTGCCAGCAACAAAGGGGGCAGGGGCATGAACACTGAAGCTTTCTTT.

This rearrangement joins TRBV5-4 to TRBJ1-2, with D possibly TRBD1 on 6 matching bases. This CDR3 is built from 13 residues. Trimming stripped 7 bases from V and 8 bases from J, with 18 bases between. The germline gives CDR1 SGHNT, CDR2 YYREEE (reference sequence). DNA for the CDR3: TGTGCCAGCTGGATACAGGGTAAAAAAGGCTACACCTTC. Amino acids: CASWIQGKKGYTF. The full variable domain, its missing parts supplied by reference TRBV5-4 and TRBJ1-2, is ETGVTQSPTHLIKTRGQQVTLRCSSQSGHNTVSWYQQALGQGPQFIFQYYREEENGRGNFPPRFSGLQFPNYSSELNVNALELDDSALYLCASWIQGKKGYTFGSGTRLTVV.

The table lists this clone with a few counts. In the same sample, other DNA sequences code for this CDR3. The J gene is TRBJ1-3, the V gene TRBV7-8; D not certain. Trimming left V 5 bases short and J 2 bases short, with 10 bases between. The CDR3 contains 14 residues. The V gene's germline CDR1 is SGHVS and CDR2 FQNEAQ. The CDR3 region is CASSRQGAGNTIYF. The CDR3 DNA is TGTGCCAGCAGCCGACAAGGAGCTGGAAACACCATATATTTT.

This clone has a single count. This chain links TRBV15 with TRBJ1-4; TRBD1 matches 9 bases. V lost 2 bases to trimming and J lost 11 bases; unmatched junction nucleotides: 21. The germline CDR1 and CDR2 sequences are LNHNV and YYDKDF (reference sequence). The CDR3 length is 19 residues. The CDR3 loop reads CATSRSLPQTGQGRSKLFF. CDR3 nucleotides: TGTGCCACCAGCAGATCCCTCCCCCAGACGGGACAGGGCCGATCTAAACTGTTTTTT.

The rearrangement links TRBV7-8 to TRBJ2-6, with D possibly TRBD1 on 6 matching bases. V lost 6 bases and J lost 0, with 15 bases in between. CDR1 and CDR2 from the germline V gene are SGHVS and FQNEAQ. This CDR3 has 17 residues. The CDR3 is CASRLGQLSSGANVLTF. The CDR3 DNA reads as TGTGCCAGCAGGCTAGGACAGCTGAGCTCTGGGGCCAACGTCCTGACTTTC. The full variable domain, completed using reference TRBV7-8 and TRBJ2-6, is GAGVSQSPRYKVAKRGQDVALRCDPISGHVSLFWYQQALGQGPEFLTYFQNEAQLDKSGLPSDRFFAERPEGSVSTLKIQRTQQEDSAVYLCASRLGQLSSGANVLTFGAGSRLTVL.

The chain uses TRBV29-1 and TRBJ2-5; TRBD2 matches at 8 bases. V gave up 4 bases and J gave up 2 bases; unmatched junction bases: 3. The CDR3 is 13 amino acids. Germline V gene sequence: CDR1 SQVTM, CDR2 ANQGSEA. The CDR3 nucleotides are TGCAGCGTTGGGCGCGGGGGGCAAGAGACCCAGTACTTC. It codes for CSVGRGGQETQYF.

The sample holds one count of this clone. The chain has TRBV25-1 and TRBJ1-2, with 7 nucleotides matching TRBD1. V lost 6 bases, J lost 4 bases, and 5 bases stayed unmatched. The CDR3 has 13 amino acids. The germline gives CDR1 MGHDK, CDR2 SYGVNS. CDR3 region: CASRADRAYGYTF. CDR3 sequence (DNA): TGTGCCAGCAGAGCCGACAGGGCCTATGGCTACACCTTC.

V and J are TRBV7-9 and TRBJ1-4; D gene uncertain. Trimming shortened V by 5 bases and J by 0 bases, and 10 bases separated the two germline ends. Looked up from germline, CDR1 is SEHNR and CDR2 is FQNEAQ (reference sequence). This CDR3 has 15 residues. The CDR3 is CASSDRSATNEKLFF. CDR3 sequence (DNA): TGTGCCAGCAGCGACCGGTCAGCAACTAATGAAAAACTGTTTTTT.

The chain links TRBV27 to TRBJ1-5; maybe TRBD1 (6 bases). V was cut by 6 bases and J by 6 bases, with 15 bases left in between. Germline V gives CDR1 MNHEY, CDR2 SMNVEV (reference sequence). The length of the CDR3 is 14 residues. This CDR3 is CASSGQFQGQPQHF. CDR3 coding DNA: TGTGCCAGCAGCGGACAGTTTCAAGGTCAGCCCCAGCATTTT.

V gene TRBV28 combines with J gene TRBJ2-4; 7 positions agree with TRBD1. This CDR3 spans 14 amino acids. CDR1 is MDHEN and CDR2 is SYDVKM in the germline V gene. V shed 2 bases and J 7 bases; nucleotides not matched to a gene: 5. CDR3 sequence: CASSLPTGVNIQYF. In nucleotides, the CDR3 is TGTGCCAGCAGTTTACCTACAGGGGTCAACATTCAGTACTTC.

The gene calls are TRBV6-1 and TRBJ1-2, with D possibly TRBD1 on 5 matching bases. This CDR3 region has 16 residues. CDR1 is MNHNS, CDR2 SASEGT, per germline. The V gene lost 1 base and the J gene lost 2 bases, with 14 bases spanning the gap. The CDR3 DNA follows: TGTGCCAGCAGTGAAGGCCCGGGGGACCGGAACTATGGCTACACCTTC. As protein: CASSEGPGDRNYGYTF.